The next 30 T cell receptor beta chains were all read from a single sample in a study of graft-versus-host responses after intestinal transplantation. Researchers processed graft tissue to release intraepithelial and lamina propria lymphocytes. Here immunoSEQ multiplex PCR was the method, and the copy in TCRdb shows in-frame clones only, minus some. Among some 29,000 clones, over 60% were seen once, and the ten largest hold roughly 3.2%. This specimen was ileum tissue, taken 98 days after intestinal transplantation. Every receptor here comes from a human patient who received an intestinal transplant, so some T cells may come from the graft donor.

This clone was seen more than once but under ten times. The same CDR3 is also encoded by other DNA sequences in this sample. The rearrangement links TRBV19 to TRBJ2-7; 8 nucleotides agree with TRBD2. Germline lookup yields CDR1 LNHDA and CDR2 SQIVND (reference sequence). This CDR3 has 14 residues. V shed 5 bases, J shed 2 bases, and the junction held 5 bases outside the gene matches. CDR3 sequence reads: CASSPGGVAYEQYF. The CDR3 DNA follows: TGTGCCAGTAGTCCCGGGGGGGTGGCCTACGAGCAGTACTTC. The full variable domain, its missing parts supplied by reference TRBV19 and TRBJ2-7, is DGGITQSPKYLFRKEGQNVTLSCEQNLNHDAMYWYRQDPGQGLRLIYYSQIVNDFQKGDIAEGYSVSREKKESFPLTVTSAQKNPTAFYLCASSPGGVAYEQYFGPGTRLTVT.

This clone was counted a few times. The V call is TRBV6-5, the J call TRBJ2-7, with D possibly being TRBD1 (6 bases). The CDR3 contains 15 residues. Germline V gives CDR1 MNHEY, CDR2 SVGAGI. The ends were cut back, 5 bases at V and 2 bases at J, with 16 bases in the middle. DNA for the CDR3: TGTGCCAGCAGTCACACAGGACAGATCCCCTACGAGCAGTACTTC. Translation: CASSHTGQIPYEQYF.

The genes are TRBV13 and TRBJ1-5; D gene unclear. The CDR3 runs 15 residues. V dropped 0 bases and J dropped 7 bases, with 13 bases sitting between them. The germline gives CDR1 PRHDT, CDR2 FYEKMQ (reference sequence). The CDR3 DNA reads TGTGCCAGCAGCTTAGGGCGCAACAGAGTCCAGCCCCAGCATTTT. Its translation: CASSLGRNRVQPQHF.

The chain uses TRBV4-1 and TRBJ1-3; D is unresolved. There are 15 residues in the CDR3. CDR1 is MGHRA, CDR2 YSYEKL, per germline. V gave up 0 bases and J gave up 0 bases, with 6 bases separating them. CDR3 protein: CASSQDFSSGNTIYF. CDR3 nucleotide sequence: TGCGCCAGCAGCCAAGATTTCAGCTCTGGAAACACCATATATTTT.

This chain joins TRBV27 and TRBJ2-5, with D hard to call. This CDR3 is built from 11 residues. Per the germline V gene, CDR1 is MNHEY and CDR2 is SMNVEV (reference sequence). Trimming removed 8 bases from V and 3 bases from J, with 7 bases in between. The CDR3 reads CASRIKETQYF. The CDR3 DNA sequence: TGTGCCAGCCGAATTAAAGAGACCCAGTACTTC.

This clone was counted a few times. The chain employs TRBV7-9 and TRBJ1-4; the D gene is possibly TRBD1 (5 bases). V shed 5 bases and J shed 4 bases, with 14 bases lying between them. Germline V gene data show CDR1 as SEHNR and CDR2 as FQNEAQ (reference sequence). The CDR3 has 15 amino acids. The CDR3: CASSPCGADNEKLFF. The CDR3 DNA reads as TGTGCCAGCAGCCCGTGCGGGGCGGATAATGAAAAACTGTTTTTT.

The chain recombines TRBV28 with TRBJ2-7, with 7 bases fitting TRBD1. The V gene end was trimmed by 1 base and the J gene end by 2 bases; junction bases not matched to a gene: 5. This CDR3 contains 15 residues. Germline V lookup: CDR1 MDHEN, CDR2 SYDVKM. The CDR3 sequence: CASSLLTGAPYEQYF. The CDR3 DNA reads TGTGCCAGCAGTTTATTAACAGGGGCCCCCTACGAGCAGTACTTC.

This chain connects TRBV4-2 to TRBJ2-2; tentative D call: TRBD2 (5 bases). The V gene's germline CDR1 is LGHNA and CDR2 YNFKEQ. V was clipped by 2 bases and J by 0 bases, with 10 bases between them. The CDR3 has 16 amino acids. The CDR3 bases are TGTGCCAGCAGCCAAACTAGATTTACGAACACCGGGGAGCTGTTTTTT. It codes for CASSQTRFTNTGELFF.

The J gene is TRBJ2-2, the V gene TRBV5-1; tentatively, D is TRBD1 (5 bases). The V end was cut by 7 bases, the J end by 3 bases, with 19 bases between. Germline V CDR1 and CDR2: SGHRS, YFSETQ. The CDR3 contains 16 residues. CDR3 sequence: CASCPSLRVDTGELFF. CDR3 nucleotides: TGCGCCAGCTGCCCTAGTCTCAGGGTTGACACCGGGGAGCTGTTTTTT.

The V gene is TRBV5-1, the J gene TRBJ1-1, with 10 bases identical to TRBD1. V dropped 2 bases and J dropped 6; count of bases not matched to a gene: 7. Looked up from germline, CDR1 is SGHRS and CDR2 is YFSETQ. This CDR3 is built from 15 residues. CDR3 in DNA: TGCGCCAGCAGCTTCCCGGGACAGGGGTTGTCTGAAGCTTTCTTT. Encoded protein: CASSFPGQGLSEAFF.

DNA of the CDR3: TGTGCCAGCAGCTTAGTTTCTTCCGGGACGGACTCCTACGAGCAGTACTTC. As protein: CASSLVSSGTDSYEQYF. V usage is TRBV7-9 and J usage is TRBJ2-7, with D possibly called TRBD1 or TRBD2 (5 bases each). Trimming took off 1 base at V and 0 bases at J, with 16 bases between the two ends. Per germline, CDR1 SEHNR and CDR2 FQNEAQ (reference sequence). The CDR3 has 17 residues.

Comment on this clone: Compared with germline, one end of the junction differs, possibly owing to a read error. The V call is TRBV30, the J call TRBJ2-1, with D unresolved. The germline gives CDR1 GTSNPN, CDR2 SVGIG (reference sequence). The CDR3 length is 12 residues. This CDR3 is CTWQSAYNEQFF. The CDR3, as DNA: TGTACCTGGCAGTCTGCTTACAATGAGCAGTTCTTC. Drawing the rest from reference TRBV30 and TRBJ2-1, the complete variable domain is SQTIHQWPATLVQPVGSPLSLECTVEGTSNPNLYWYRQAAGRGLQLLFYSVGIGQISSEVPQNLSASRPQDRQFILSSKKLLLSDSGFYLCTWQSAYNEQFFGPGTRLTVL.

CDR3 DNA: TGCGCCAGCAGCTTCCAATGGGGGTACGAGCAGTACTTC. It yields the protein CASSFQWGYEQYF. This chain links TRBV5-1 with TRBJ2-7, with D possibly being TRBD1 or TRBD2 (5 bases each). CDR1 and CDR2 (germline): SGHRS, YFSETQ. V gave up 2 bases and J gave up 4 bases, with 10 bases separating them. This CDR3 contains 13 residues.

CDR3 loop: CASSEFSGSGYTF. The CDR3 bases are TGCGCCAGCAGTGAGTTCTCAGGGTCTGGCTACACCTTC. The chain couples TRBV10-2 to TRBJ1-2; D is perhaps TRBD1 (5 bases). V was pared by 1 base and J by 7 bases, with 10 bases between. The CDR3 spans 13 residues. Germline CDR1 is WSHSY and CDR2 is SAAADI.

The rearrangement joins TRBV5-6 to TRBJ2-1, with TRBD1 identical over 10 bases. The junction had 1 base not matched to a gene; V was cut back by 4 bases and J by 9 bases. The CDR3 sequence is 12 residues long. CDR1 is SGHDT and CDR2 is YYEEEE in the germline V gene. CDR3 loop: CASSRDRGEQFF. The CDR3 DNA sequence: TGTGCCAGCAGCCGGGACAGGGGTGAGCAGTTCTTC.

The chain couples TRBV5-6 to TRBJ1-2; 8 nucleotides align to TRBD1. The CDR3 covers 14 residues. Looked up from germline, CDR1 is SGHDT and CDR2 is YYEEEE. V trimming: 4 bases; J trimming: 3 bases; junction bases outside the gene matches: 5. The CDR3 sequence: CASSVDRGHYGYTF. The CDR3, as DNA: TGTGCCAGCAGCGTTGACAGGGGACACTATGGCTACACCTTC.

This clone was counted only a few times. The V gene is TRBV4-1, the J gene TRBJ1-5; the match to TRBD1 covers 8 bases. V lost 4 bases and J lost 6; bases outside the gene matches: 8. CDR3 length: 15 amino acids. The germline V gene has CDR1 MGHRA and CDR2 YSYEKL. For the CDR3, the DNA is TGCGCCAGCAGCCGTAACAGGGGGTCGGGTCAGCCCCAGCATTTT. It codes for CASSRNRGSGQPQHF.

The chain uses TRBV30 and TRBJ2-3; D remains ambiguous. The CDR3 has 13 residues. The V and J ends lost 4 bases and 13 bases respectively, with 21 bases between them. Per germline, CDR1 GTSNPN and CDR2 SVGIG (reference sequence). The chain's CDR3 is CAWTPPPWPAEYF. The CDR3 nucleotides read TGTGCCTGGACCCCACCCCCCTGGCCTGCAGAGTATTTT.

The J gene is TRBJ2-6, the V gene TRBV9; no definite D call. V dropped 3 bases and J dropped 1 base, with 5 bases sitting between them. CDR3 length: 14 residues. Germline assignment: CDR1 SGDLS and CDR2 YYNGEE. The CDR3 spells CASSDASGANVLTF. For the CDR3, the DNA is TGTGCCAGCAGCGATGCTTCTGGGGCCAACGTCCTGACTTTC.

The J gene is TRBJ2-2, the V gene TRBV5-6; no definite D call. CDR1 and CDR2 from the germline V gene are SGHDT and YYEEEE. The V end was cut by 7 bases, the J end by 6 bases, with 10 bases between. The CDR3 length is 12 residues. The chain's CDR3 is CASLLFPGELFF. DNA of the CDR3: TGTGCCAGCCTTCTCTTCCCCGGGGAGCTGTTTTTT.

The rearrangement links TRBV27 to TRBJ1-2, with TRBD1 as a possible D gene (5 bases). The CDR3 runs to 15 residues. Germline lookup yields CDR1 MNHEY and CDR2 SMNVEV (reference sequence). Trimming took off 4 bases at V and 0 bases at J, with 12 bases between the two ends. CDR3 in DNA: TGTGCCAGCAGTTCCTACAGGAGACCTAACTATGGCTACACCTTC. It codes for CASSSYRRPNYGYTF.

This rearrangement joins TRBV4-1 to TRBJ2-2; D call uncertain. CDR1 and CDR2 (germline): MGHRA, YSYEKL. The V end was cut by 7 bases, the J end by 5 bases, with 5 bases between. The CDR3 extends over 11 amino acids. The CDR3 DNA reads TGCGCCAGCATGGGGACCGGGGAGCTGTTTTTT. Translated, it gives CASMGTGELFF.

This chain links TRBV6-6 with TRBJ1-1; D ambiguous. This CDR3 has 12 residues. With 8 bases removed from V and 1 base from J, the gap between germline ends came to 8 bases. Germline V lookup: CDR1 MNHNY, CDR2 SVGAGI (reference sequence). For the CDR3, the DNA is TGTGCCAGCTCCGTGGGGAACACTGAAGCTTTCTTT. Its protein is CASSVGNTEAFF.

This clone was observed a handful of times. The CDR3 sequence: CASSPHGGAYEQYF. The CDR3 DNA reads as TGCGCCAGCAGCCCTCATGGAGGCGCCTACGAGCAGTACTTC. This chain links TRBV5-1 with TRBJ2-7; D is possibly TRBD2 (5 bases). The CDR3 loop spans 14 amino acids. CDR1 is SGHRS and CDR2 is YFSETQ in the germline V gene. Trimming left V 4 bases short and J 2 bases short, with 13 bases between. Looking up the rest from reference TRBV5-1 and TRBJ2-7 gives the full variable domain: KAGVTQTPRYLIKTRGQQVTLSCSPISGHRSVSWYQQTPGQGLQFLFEYFSETQRNKGNFPGRFSGRQFSNSRSEMNVSTLELGDSALYLCASSPHGGAYEQYFGPGTRLTVT.

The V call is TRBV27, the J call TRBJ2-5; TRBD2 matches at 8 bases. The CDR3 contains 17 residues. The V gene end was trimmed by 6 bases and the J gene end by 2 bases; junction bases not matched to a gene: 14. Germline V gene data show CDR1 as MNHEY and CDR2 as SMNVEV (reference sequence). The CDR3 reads CASSPVGGSGVQETQYF. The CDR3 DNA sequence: TGTGCCAGCAGCCCAGTGGGTGGTAGCGGGGTTCAAGAGACCCAGTACTTC.

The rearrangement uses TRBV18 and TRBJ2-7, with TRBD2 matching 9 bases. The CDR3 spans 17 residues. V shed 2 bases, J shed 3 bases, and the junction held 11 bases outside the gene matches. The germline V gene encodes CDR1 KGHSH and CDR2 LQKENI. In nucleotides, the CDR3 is TGTGCCAGCTCACCAGAGCGGGGGGCATTAAAACTCTACGAGCAGTACTTC. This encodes CASSPERGALKLYEQYF.

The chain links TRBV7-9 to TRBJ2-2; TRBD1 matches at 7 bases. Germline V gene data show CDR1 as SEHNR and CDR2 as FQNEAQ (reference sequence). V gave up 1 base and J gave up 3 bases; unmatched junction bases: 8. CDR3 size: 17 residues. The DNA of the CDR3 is TGTGCCAGCAGCTTAGAGGGTGGGACAGCCTACACCGGGGAGCTGTTTTTT. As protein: CASSLEGGTAYTGELFF. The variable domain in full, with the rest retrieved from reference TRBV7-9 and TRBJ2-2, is DTGVSQNPRHKITKRGQNVTFRCDPISEHNRLYWYRQTLGQGPEFLTYFQNEAQLEKSRLLSDRFSAERPKGSFSTLEIQRTEQGDSAMYLCASSLEGGTAYTGELFFGEGSRLTVL.

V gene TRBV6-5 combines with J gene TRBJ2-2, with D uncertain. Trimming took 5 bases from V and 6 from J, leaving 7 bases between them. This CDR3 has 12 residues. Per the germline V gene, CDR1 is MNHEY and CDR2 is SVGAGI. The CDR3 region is CASSVVAGELFF. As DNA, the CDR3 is TGTGCCAGCAGTGTGGTAGCCGGGGAGCTGTTTTTT.

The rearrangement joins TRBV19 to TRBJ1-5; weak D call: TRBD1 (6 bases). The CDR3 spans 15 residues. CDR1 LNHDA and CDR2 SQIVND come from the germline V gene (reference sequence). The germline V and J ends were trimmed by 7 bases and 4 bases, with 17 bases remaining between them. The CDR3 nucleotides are TGTGCCAGTACCCCTGGGGGGGCCCGGAATCAGCCCCAGCATTTT. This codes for CASTPGGARNQPQHF.

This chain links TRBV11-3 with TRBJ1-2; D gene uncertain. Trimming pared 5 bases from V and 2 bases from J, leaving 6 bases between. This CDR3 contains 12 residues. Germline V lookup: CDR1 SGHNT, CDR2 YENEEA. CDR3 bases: TGTGCCAGCAGCGCAAGGAACTATGGCTACACCTTC. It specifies CASSARNYGYTF.